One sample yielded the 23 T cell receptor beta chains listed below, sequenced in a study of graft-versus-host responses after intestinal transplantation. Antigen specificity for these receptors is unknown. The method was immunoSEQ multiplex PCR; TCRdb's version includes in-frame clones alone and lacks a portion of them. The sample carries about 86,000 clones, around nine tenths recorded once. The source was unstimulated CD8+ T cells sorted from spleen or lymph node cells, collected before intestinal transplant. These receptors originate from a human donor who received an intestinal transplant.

The CDR3 coding sequence is TGTGCCAGCAGCTTAGAAGGCGGGAGAAGCGCAGATACGCAGTATTTT. This translates into CASSLEGGRSADTQYF. This sequence joins TRBV11-2 and TRBJ2-3; 7 bases fit TRBD2. This CDR3 has 16 amino acids. Germline CDR1 SGHAT, CDR2 FQNNGV. V was pared by 0 bases and J by 4 bases, with 7 bases of the junction left unmatched. Complete variable domain (other parts from reference TRBV11-2 and TRBJ2-3): EAGVAQSPRYKIIEKRQSVAFWCNPISGHATLYWYQQILGQGPKLLIQFQNNGVVDDSQLPKDRFSAERLKGVDSTLKIQPAKLEDSAVYLCASSLEGGRSADTQYFGPGTRLTVL.

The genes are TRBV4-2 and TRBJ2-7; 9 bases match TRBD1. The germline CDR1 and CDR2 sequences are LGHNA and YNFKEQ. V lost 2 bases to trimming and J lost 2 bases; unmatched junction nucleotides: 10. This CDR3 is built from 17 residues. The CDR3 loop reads CASSQPGQGKTPYEQYF. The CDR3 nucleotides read TGTGCCAGCAGCCAACCGGGACAGGGCAAAACTCCCTACGAGCAGTACTTC.

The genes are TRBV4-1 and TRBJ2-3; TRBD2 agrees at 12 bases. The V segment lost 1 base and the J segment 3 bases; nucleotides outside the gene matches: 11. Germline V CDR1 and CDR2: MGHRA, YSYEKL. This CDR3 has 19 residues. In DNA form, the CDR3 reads TGCGCCAGCAGCCAAGTATCCCCCGGACTAGCGGGAAAAACAGATACGCAGTATTTT. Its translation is CASSQVSPGLAGKTDTQYF.

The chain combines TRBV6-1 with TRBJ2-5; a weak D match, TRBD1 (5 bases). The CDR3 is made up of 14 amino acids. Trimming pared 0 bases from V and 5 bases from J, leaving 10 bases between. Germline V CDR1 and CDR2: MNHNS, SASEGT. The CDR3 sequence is CASSEAAGLETQYF. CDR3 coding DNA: TGTGCCAGCAGTGAAGCGGCAGGGTTGGAGACCCAGTACTTC.

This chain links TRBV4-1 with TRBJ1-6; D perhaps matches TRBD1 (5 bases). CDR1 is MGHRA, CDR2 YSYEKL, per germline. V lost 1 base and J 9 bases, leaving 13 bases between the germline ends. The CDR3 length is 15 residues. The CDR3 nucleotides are TGCGCCAGCAGCCAAGTAAACAGGATGGGTTCACCCCTCCACTTT. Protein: CASSQVNRMGSPLHF.

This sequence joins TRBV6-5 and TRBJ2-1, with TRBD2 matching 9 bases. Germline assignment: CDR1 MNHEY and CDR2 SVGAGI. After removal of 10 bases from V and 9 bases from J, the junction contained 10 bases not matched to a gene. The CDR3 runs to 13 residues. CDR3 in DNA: TGTGCCATCCAAGCGGGGGGCGGCACTGAGCAGTTCTTC. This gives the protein CAIQAGGGTEQFF.

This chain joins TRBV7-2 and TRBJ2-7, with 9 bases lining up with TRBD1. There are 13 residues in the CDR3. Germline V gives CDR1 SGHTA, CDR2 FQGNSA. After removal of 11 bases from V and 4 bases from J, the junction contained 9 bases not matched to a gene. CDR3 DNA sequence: TGTGCCTCGAGGACAGGGGACAATTACGAGCAGTACTTC. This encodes CASRTGDNYEQYF.

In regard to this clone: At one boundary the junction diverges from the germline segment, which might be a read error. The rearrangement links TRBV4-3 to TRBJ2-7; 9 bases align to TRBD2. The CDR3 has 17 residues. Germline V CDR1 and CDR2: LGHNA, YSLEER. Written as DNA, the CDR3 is TGCGCCAGCAGTCAAGATAGACCGCCTAGCGGGAATTACGAGCAGTACTTC. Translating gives CASSQDRPPSGNYEQYF.

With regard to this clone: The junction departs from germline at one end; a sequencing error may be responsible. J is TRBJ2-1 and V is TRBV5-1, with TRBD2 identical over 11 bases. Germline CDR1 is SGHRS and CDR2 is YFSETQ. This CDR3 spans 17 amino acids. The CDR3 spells CVSSSYTLAGAGNEQFF. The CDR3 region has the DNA TGCGTCAGCAGCTCCTACACACTAGCGGGAGCTGGAAATGAGCAGTTCTTC. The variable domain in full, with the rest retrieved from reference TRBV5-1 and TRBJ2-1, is KAGVTQTPRYLIKTRGQQVTLSCSPISGHRSVSWYQQTPGQGLQFLFEYFSETQRNKGNFPGRFSGRQFSNSRSEMNVSTLELGDSALYLCVSSSYTLAGAGNEQFFGPGTRLTVL.

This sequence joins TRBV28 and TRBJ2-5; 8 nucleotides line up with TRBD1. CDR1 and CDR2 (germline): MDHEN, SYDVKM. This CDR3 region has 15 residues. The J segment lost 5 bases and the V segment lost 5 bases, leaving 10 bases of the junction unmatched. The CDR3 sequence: CASSIRTGMEETQYF. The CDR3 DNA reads TGTGCCAGCAGTATCCGGACAGGGATGGAGGAGACCCAGTACTTC.

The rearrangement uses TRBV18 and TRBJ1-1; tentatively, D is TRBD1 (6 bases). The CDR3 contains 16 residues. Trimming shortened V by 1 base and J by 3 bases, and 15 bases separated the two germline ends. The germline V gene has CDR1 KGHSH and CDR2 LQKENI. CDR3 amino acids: CASSPRAGGADTEAFF. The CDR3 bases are TGTGCCAGCTCACCACGAGCGGGGGGCGCGGACACTGAAGCTTTCTTT.

This chain's CDR3 is CASSPGLADYNEQFF. The CDR3 nucleotides read TGTGCCAGCAGTCCAGGACTAGCGGATTACAATGAGCAGTTCTTC. The rearrangement uses TRBV27 and TRBJ2-1, with 10 bases matching TRBD2. The junction had 5 bases not matched to a gene; V was cut back by 5 bases and J by 4 bases. This CDR3 spans 15 amino acids. Germline V gene lookup returns CDR1 MNHEY and CDR2 SMNVEV (reference sequence).

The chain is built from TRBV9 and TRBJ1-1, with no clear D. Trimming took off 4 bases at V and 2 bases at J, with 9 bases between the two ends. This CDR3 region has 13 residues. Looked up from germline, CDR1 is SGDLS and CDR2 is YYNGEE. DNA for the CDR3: TGTGCCAGCAGCCTTGTCTTAAACACTGAAGCTTTCTTT. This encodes CASSLVLNTEAFF.

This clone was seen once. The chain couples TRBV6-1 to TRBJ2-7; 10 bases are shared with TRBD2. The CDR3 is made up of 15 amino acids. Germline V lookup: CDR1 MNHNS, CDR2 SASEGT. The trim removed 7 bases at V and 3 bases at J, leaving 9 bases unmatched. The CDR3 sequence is CASTTGLAEVYEQYF. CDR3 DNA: TGTGCCAGCACTACTGGACTAGCGGAAGTCTACGAGCAGTACTTC.

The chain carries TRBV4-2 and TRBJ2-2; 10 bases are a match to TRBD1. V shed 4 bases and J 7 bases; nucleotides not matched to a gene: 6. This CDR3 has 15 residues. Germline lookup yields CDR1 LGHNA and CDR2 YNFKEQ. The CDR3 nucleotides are TGTGCCAGCAGCCGGCCGGGACAGGGGCTCGGGGAGCTGTTTTTT. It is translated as CASSRPGQGLGELFF.

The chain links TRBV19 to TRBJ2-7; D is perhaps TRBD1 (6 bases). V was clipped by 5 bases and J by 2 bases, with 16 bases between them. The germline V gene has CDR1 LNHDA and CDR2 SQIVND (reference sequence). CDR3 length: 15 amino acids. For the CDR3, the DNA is TGTGCCAGTAGTCCTGGGACACTTCCCACCTACGAGCAGTACTTC. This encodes CASSPGTLPTYEQYF.

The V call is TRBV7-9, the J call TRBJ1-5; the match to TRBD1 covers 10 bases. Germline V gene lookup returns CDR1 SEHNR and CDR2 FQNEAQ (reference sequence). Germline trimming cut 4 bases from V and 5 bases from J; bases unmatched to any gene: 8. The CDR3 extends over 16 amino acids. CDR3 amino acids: CASSSWRDRGHQPQHF. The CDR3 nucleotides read TGTGCCAGCAGCTCCTGGCGGGACAGGGGCCATCAGCCCCAGCATTTT.

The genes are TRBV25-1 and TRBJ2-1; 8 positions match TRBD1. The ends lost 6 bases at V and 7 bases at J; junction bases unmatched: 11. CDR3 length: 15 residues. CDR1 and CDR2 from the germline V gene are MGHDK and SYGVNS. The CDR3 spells CASRPTGTGSNEQFF. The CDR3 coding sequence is TGTGCCAGCAGACCTACAGGGACAGGTAGTAATGAGCAGTTCTTC. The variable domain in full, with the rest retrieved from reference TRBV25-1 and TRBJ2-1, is EADIYQTPRYLVIGTGKKITLECSQTMGHDKMYWYQQDPGMELHLIHYSYGVNSTEKGDLSSESTVSRIRTEHFPLTLESARPSHTSQYLCASRPTGTGSNEQFFGPGTRLTVL.

The DNA of the CDR3 is TGTGCCAGTAGTATAGGCCGGGGGGCAGCGGGCTCTGGGGCCAACGTCCTGACTTTC. Amino acid sequence: CASSIGRGAAGSGANVLTF. The chain employs TRBV19 and TRBJ2-6; possible D gene TRBD2, 7 bases. The CDR3 sequence is 19 residues long. Germline CDR1 is LNHDA and CDR2 is SQIVND (reference sequence). Deletions cut 1 base from V and 0 bases from J, with 16 bases between.

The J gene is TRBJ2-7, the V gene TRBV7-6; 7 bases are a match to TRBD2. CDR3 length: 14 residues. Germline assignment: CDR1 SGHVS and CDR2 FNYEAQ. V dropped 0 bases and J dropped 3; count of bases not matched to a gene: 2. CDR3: CASSLAGGIYEQYF. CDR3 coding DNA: TGTGCCAGCAGCTTAGCGGGGGGGATCTACGAGCAGTACTTC.

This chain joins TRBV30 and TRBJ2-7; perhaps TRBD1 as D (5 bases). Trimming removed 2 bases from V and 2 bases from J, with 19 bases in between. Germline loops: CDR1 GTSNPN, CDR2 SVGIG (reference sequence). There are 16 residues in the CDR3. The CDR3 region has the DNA TGTGCCTGGAGTCCCCCCCTCTGGACATTTCCCTACGAGCAGTACTTC. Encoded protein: CAWSPPLWTFPYEQYF.

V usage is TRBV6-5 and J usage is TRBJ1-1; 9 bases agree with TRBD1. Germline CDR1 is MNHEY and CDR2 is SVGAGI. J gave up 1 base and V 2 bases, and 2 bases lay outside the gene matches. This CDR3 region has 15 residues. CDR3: CASSYRGQGNTEAFF. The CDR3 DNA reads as TGTGCCAGCAGTTACCGGGGACAGGGGAACACTGAAGCTTTCTTT.

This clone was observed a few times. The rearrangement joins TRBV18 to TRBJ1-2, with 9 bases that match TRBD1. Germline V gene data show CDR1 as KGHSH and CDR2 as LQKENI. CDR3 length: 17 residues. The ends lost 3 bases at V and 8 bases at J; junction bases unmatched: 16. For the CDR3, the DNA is TGTGCCAGCTCACCGACGGTATCGGACAGGGGTGACGAGGGCTACACCTTC. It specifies CASSPTVSDRGDEGYTF.